This T cell receptor (beta chain) was obtained from a study of T-cell reconstitution after alpha-beta-depleted transplantation in children. Study results and limitations: A year post-transplant, T-cell counts and diversity derived mostly from newly produced T cells.

Unique molecular identifiers were incorporated into the prepared TCRbeta library. TCRdb reprocessed the PCR reads via MiXCR and lists one record per CDR3 protein. The table lists about 7,200 distinct CDR3 sequences, around 5.3% of them singletons. The germline CDR1 and CDR2 sequences are SNHLY and FYNNEI. This CDR3 is built from 14 residues. V lost 8 bases and J lost 10; bases outside the gene matches: 5. This clonotype was picked up many times. No antigen is known for it. The chain uses TRBV2 and TRBJ2-1; 16 positions match TRBD2. Source: PBMCs, mostly from graft donor cells, taken 180 days after TCRalphabeta/CD19-depleted stem cell transplant. The TCR originated in a child under two years old who had a stem cell transplant for acute myeloid leukemia, so the T cells may come from the graft donor. The CDR3: CASGTSGRGVEQFF. The CDR3 DNA reads TGTGCCAGCGGGACTAGCGGGAGGGGGGTGGAGCAGTTCTTC.